A selection of T cell receptor beta chains follows, all from one sample in a study of cytomegalovirus exposure and HLA in healthy donors. TCRdb's table, derived via immunoSEQ multiplex PCR, lists solely in-frame clones and lacks some. The repertoire includes about 140,000 clones, roughly 77% of them detected once, and 1.5% to 2% sits in the top ten. The material sequenced was PBMCs. Receptor source: a woman aged 30 to 39 in good health and CMV-seronegative. Both conserved end residues are part of each CDR3. D genes are given only for firm matches. For some rows the clone size is stated as once, few or many, or as a class when expanded; others skip it.

>TRBV7-6|TRBJ2-3|NA|TRBD2
TGTGCCAGCAGCTTGCGAGCGGTTTTAGCGGGAGGAGGAGATACGCAGTATTTT
CASSLRAVLAGGGDTQYF
>TRBV7-9|TRBJ2-3|NA|NA
TGTGCCAGCAGCTTCCGGGGGAACACAGATACGCAGTATTTT
CASSFRGNTDTQYF
>TRBV5-6|TRBJ2-1|NA|NA
TGTGCCAGCAGCCCCCCCCCTTACAATGAGCAGTTCTTC
CASSPPPYNEQFF
>TRBV28|TRBJ2-1|NA|TRBD2
TGTGCCAGCAGTCCTCGTGTGCTAGCGGGGGGGCCCAATGAGCAGTTCTTC
CASSPRVLAGGPNEQFF
>TRBV2|TRBJ2-1|NA|NA
TGTGCCAGCAGTGTATTCAATGAGCAGTTCTTC
CASSVFNEQFF
>TRBV5-1|TRBJ2-3|NA|NA
TGCGCCAGCAGCTTGGACGCGGGGCGAGTAACAGATACGCAGTATTTT
CASSLDAGRVTDTQYF
>TRBV11-3|TRBJ2-5|NA|TRBD2
TGTGCCAGCAGCTTAGGGGGGGGTGACGAGACCCAGTACTTC
CASSLGGGDETQYF
>TRBV11-2|TRBJ1-2|NA|NA
TGTGCCAGCAGCTTACAACAGGACTATGGCTACACCTTC
CASSLQQDYGYTF
>TRBV5-1|TRBJ2-1|NA|TRBD2
TGCGCCAGCAGCTTCGGACTAGCGGGAGGGCCGCATGAGCAGTTCTTC
CASSFGLAGGPHEQFF
>TRBV7-2|TRBJ2-7|few|TRBD2
TGTGCCAGCAGCTTTTGGGCTAGCGGGAGCGGGCAGTACTTC
CASSFWASGSGQYF
>TRBV7-3|TRBJ2-3|NA|NA
TGTGCCAGCAGCTTAAGACCGCTAGTCACAGATACGCAGTATTTT
CASSLRPLVTDTQYF
>TRBV11-3|TRBJ2-7|NA|NA
TGTGCCAGCAGCTTAAACGGAGCTGGGGAGCAGTACTTC
CASSLNGAGEQYF
>TRBV7-3|TRBJ2-2|many|NA
TGTGCCAGTCGGACTGATGCGAACACCGGGGAGCTGTTTTTT
CASRTDANTGELFF
>TRBV11-1|TRBJ2-4|NA|TRBD1
TGTGCCAGCAGTCAAGGACAGGGAGGCAAAAACATTCAGTACTTC
CASSQGQGGKNIQYF
>TRBV1|TRBJ2-3|NA|NA
TGCACCAGCAGCCGCCAACCGGGAGATACGCAGTATTTT
CTSSRQPGDTQYF
>TRBV11-1|TRBJ1-3|NA|NA
TGTGCCAGCAGCCGCGGGTTATCTGGAAACACCATATATTTT
CASSRGLSGNTIYF
>TRBV5-1|TRBJ2-1|NA|NA
TGCGCCAGCAGCACACAGGGTGGAGGCTACAATGAGCAGTTCTTC
CASSTQGGGYNEQFF
>TRBV6-1|TRBJ1-1|few|NA
TGTGCCAGCAGTGAATTGGGGGGGATGAACACTGAAGCTTTCTTT
CASSELGGMNTEAFF
>TRBV4-2|TRBJ2-3|NA|TRBD2
TGTGCCAGCAGCCAAGGCGGGAGGGACGCAGATACGCAGTATTTT
CASSQGGRDADTQYF
>TRBV5-4|TRBJ2-3|once|TRBD2
TGTGCCAGCAGCGTGAGCGCGGGAGCAGGCACAGATACGCAGTATTTT
CASSVSAGAGTDTQYF
>TRBV30|TRBJ2-1|NA|TRBD2
TGTGCCTGTAGCGGGACTAGATACAATGAGCAGTTCTTC
CACSGTRYNEQFF
>TRBV10-3|TRBJ1-3|NA|NA
TGTGCCATCAGTGAAAGGAACAGCCCTGGAAACACCATATATTTT
CAISERNSPGNTIYF
>TRBV11-2|TRBJ2-7|NA|TRBD1
TGTGCCAGCAGCTTAAGCTTGGGACAGCTATCCTACGAGCAGTACTTC
CASSLSLGQLSYEQYF
>TRBV5-1|TRBJ2-5|NA|NA
TGCGCCAGCAGTGTTCTAGGGGGCCAAGAGACCCAGTACTTC
CASSVLGGQETQYF
>TRBV29-1|TRBJ2-2|NA|TRBD1
TGCAGCGTCATCCAGGGGGCTGGCGGGGAGCTGTTTTTT
CSVIQGAGGELFF
>TRBV9|TRBJ2-2|NA|NA
TGTGCCAGCAGCTTCAGAGGGGGACCGAACACCGGGGAGCTGTTTTTT
CASSFRGGPNTGELFF
>TRBV18|TRBJ1-1|NA|TRBD1
TGTGCCAGCTCACCCAGGGGGCACGATTCTGAAGCTTTCTTT
CASSPRGHDSEAFF
>TRBV7-7|TRBJ2-5|NA|TRBD1
TGTGCTAGCAGCTTAGGGGGCGGTGAGCAAGAGACCCAGTACTTC
CASSLGGGEQETQYF
>TRBV6-6|TRBJ1-2|many|NA
TGTGCCAGCAGCGCAGACCTCGCGGGCTATGGCTACACCTTC
CASSADLAGYGYTF
>TRBV5-1|TRBJ2-1|NA|TRBD1
TGCGCCAGCAGGCCTACAGGGGGCAATGAGCAGTTCTTC
CASRPTGGNEQFF
>TRBV5-5|TRBJ1-1|NA|NA
TGTGCCAGCAGCTTTCCGGGAGAAGCTTTCTTT
CASSFPGEAFF
>TRBV2|TRBJ2-5|NA|NA
TGTGCCAGCAGACGCCGGCAGGGGTTATGGGAGACCCAGTACTTC
CASRRRQGLWETQYF
>TRBV30|TRBJ1-3|few|NA
TGTGCCTGGGATTACAGGGCTGGAAACACCATATATTTT
CAWDYRAGNTIYF
>TRBV27|TRBJ2-5|NA|TRBD2
TGTGCCAGCAGGAGACTAGCACTTCTAACCCAAGAGACCCAGTACTTC
CASRRLALLTQETQYF
>TRBV7-3|TRBJ2-7|NA|TRBD2
TGTGCCAGCACACTAACGTCTAGCGGCCCCTCTCGGGAGCAGTACTTC
CASTLTSSGPSREQYF
>TRBV6-5|TRBJ1-5|few|NA
TGTGCCAGCAGTGAAGCCGGGAATCAGCCCCAGCATTTT
CASSEAGNQPQHF